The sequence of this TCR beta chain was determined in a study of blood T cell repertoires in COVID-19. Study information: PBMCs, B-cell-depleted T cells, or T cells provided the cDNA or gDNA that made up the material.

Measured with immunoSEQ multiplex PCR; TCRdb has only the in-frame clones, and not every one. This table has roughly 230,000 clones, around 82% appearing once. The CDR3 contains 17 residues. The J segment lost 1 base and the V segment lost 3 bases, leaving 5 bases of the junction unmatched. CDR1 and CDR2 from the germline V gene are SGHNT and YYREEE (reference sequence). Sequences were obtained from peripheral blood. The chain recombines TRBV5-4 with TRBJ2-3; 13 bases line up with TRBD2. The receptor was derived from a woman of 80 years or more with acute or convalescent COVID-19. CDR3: CASSSTSGGRGTDTQYF. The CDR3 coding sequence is TGTGCCAGCAGCTCGACTAGCGGGGGGCGGGGCACAGATACGCAGTATTTT.